This T cell receptor (beta chain) comes out of a study of type 1 and type 2 diabetes patients. The PCR template was genomic DNA. Amplification of the beta chain CDR3 used 30 forward and 13 reverse multiplex primers. A single record per CDR3 protein comes from TCRdb applying MiXCR to the multiplex PCR reads. The sample has around 300,000 distinct CDR3 sequences; 47% are singletons. CDR3 length equals 14 residues. The germline V gene has CDR1 SQVTM and CDR2 ANQGSEA. Specimen: peripheral blood mononuclear cells (PBMCs). This TCR was recovered from a man younger than 30 with type 2 diabetes. The V and J genes are TRBV29-1 and TRBJ2-4; TRBD2 matches 12 bases. With the DNA end fitting TRBJ2-7 better, the J assignment may be wrong. CDR3 bases: TGCAGCGTGGGGACTAGCGGGTTCTCCTACGAGCAGTACTTC. As protein: CSVGTSGFSYEQYF.